This TCR delta chain was sequenced during a study of γδ T cells in repeated Plasmodium falciparum infection. Flow sorting of PBMC yielded separate Vgamma9/Vdelta2+ and Vdelta2-negative gammadelta T cell populations for bulk repertoire analysis. TCRdb used CATT to re-call clones from the multiplex PCR reads. This sample has around 46,000 delta-chain clones, with more than 1.5% found just once. Germline V gene lookup returns CDR1 GEAIGNYY and CDR2 EKD. Losses at the gene ends were 1 base for V and 2 bases for J; bases not matched to a gene: 19. This CDR3 has 21 residues. This clone was detected a few times. This likely stems from a read error, as it lies one base from a far larger clone. This sample includes further DNA sequences coding for the same CDR3.

This receptor was identified in a pool of human donors (malaria-infected and uninfected, not separated). The source material was gamma-delta T cells from blood. The V gene is TRDV2, the J gene TRDJ1; 12 bases align to TRDD3. TCRdb records no J gene; here it was assigned by comparing the DNA to germline. The DNA for the CDR3 is TGTGCCTGTGACACTCTTTTACTGGGGGATACTGACCTCGACAATACCGATAAACTCATCTTT. This sequence encodes CACDTLLLGDTDLDNTDKLIF.